This T cell receptor beta chain was captured in a study of blood T cell repertoires in COVID-19. Study overall: Sites in the United States, Italy and Spain provided acute and convalescent COVID-19 samples. PBMCs, B-cell-depleted T cells, or T cells provided the cDNA or gDNA that made up the material.

In the original workflow: Counts of nucleated cells, estimated from reference gene primer amplification, were obtained. Measured with immunoSEQ multiplex PCR; TCRdb has only the in-frame clones, and not every one. V and J calls plus clone size are reproduced from that table; the DNA served to infer D and trimming. The sample carries some 82,000 clones, 81% recorded once. Germline CDR1 and CDR2: KGHSH and LQKENI. Unmatched junction bases numbered 7, after V lost 0 bases and J lost 6 bases. The length of the CDR3 is 15 residues. The sequenced material came from peripheral blood. The clonotype was recovered from an elderly man with acute or convalescent COVID-19. V gene TRBV18 combines with J gene TRBJ2-7, with 8 positions matching TRBD1. In DNA form, the CDR3 reads TGTGCCAGCTCACCACCGACAGGGGCTCTACGCGAGCAGTACTTC. It is translated as CASSPPTGALREQYF.